The clone carrying this T cell receptor (beta chain) was detected once. In the original workflow: Reference gene primer amplification yielded estimated nucleated cell counts. The method was immunoSEQ multiplex PCR; TCRdb's version includes in-frame clones alone and lacks a portion of them. D and trimming come from the DNA, and the V and J calls and clone size come from that table. The profile covers 190,000 or so clones, with around 86% appearing a single time and approximately 6.7% taken by the ten largest. CDR3 length: 17 residues. From germline, CDR1 is KGHSH and CDR2 LQKENI. V dropped 3 bases and J dropped 0 bases, with 15 bases sitting between them. The data are from a study of blood T cell repertoires in COVID-19. Study-wide context: Researchers got acute and convalescent COVID-19 samples from the United States, Italy and Spain. T cells, B-cell-depleted T cells, or PBMCs supplied cDNA or gDNA.

The chain recombines TRBV18 with TRBJ1-3, with a possible D match to TRBD1 (5 bases). This TCR came from a man aged 40-55 years with acute or convalescent COVID-19. The sample comprised peripheral blood. The CDR3 protein is CASSPAAPGLSGNTIYF. CDR3 bases: TGTGCCAGCTCACCGGCCGCCCCAGGGCTCTCTGGAAACACCATATATTTT. The full variable domain, with the rest looked up from reference TRBV18 and TRBJ1-3, is NAGVMQNPRHLVRRRGQEARLRCSPMKGHSHVYWYRQLPEEGLKFMVYLQKENIIDESGMPKERFSAEFPKEGPSILRIQQVVRGDSAAYFCASSPAAPGLSGNTIYFGEGSWLTVV.